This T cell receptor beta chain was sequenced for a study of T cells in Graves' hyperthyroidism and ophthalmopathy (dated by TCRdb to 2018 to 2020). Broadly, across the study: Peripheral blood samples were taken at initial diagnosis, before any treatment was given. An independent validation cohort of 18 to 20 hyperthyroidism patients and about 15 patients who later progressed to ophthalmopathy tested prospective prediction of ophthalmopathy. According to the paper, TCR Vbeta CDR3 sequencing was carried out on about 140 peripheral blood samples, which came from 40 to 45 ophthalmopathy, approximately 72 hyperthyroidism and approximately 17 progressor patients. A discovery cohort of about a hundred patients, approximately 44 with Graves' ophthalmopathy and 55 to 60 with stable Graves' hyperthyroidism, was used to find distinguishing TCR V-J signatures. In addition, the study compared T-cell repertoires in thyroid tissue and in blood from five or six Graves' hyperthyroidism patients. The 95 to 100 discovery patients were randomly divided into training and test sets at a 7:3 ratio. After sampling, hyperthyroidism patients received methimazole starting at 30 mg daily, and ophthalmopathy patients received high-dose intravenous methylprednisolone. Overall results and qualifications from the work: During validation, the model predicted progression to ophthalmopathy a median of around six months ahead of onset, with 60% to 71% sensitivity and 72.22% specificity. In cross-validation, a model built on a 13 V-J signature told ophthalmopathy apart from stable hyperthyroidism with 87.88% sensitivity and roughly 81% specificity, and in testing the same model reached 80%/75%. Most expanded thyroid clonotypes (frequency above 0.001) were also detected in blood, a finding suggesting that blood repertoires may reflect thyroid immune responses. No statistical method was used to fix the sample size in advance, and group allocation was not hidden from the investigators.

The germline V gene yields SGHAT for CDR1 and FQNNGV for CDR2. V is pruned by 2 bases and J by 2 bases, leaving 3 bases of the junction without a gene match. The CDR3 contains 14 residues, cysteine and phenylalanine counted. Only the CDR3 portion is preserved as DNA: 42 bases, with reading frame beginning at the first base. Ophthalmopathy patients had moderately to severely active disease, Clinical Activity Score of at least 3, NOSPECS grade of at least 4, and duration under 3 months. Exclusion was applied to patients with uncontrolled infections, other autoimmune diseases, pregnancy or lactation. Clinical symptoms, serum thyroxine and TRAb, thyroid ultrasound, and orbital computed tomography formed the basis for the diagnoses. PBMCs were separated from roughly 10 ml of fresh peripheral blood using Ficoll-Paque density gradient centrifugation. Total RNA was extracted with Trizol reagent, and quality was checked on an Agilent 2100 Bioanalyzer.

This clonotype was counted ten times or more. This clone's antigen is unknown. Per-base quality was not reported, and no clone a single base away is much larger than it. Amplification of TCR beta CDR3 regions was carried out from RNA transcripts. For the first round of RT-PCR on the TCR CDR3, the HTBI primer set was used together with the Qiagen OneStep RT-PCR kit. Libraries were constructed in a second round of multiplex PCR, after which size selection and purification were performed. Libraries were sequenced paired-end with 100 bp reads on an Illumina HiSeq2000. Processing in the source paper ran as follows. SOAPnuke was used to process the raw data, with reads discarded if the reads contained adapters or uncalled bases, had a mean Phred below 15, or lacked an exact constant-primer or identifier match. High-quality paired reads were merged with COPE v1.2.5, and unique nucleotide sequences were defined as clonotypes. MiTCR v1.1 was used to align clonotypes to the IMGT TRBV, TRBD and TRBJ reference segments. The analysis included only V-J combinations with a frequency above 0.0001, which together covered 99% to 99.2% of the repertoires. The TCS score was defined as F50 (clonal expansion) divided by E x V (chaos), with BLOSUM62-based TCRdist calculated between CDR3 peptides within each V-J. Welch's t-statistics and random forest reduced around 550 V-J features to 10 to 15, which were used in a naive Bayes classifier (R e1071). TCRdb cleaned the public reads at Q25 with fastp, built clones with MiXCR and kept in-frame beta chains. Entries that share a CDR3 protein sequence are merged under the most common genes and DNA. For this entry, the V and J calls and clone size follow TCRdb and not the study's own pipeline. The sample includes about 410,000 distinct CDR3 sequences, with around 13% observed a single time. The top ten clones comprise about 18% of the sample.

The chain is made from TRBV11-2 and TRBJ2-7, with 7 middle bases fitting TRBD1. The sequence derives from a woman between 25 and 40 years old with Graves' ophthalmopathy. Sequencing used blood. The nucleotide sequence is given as TGTGCCAGCAGCTTAAACAGGGGTACCTACGAGCAGTACTTC. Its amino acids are CASSLNRGTYEQYF.